A single sample gave rise to the 32 T cell receptor beta chains below, sequenced in a study of blood T cells in healthy people across ages. A second PCR, run for roughly 7 to 12 cycles, used a sample-barcoded 5' primer plus a J-beta primer mix. TCRdb redid the calling of the 5' RACE reads with MiXCR, one entry per CDR3 protein. The sample records about 800,000 distinct CDR3 sequences, 20% to 25% being singletons. Separately, the same data were catalogued under a study of T cells of mothers and their children.

Sequences were obtained from blood. These receptors were collected from a boy under 18 in good health.

In this sample, this clonotype turned up a few times. The genes are TRBV14 and TRBJ2-1; 12 bases are a match to TRBD2. CDR3 length: 14 residues. Germline V gene data show CDR1 as SGHDN and CDR2 as FVKESK. V lost 1 base, J lost 15 bases, and 7 bases stayed unmatched. CDR3 protein: CASSQVGLAGPAFF. The CDR3 region has the DNA TGTGCCAGCAGCCAAGTTGGACTAGCGGGACCCGCGTTCTTC. Filled out from reference TRBV14 and TRBJ2-1, the complete variable domain reads EAGVTQFPSHSVIEKGQTVTLRCDPISGHDNLYWYRRVMGKEIKFLLHFVKESKQDESGMPNNRFLAERTGGTYSTLKVQPAELEDSGVYFCASSQVGLAGPAFFGPGTRLTVL.

The V gene is TRBV27, the J gene TRBJ1-2; 11 positions agree with TRBD1. Germline V gives CDR1 MNHEY, CDR2 SMNVEV (reference sequence). The CDR3 spans 15 residues. After removal of 5 bases from V and 8 bases from J, the junction contained 10 bases not matched to a gene. Here the CDR3 reads CASSPWTGGAEGYTF. The CDR3, as DNA: TGTGCCAGCAGTCCATGGACAGGGGGCGCGGAGGGCTACACCTTC.

The chain employs TRBV2 and TRBJ1-1; 8 nucleotides line up with TRBD1. Germline CDR1 reads SNHLY; CDR2 reads FYNNEI. Unmatched junction bases numbered 15, after V lost 4 bases and J lost 8 bases. The CDR3 has 16 amino acids. The CDR3 loop reads CASSGGGDRGRSEAFF. CDR3 nucleotide sequence: TGTGCCAGCAGTGGGGGGGGAGACAGGGGACGGTCAGAAGCTTTCTTT.

The chain couples TRBV12-3 or TRBV12-4 to TRBJ2-4, with D hard to call. The CDR3 totals 15 residues. V lost 6 bases and J 4 bases, leaving 16 bases between the germline ends. This chain's CDR3 is CASSQTRAAKNIQYF. DNA of the CDR3: TGTGCCAGCAGCCAGACCCGAGCAGCGAAAAACATTCAGTACTTC.

The chain carries TRBV6-1 and TRBJ2-1, with D maybe TRBD2 (6 bases). The J call may be wrong; the DNA end is better matched by TRBJ2-7. The CDR3 has 12 residues. Germline V gene lookup returns CDR1 MNHNS and CDR2 SASEGT. The CDR3 DNA sequence: TGTGCCAGCAGAGCCACTAGCTCCGAGCAGTACTTC. It specifies CASRATSSEQYF.

In this sample, this clonotype turned up a few times. V usage is TRBV11-2 and J usage is TRBJ2-3, with D maybe TRBD1 (6 bases). Trimming removed 2 bases from V and 0 bases from J, with 15 bases in between. This CDR3 contains 17 residues. Germline assignment: CDR1 SGHAT and CDR2 FQNNGV. The CDR3: CASSLRSRGSSTDTQYF. CDR3 sequence (DNA): TGTGCCAGCAGCTTAAGATCGAGGGGGTCCAGCACAGATACGCAGTATTTT.

This clonotype was counted only a few times. V and J are TRBV9 and TRBJ2-1, with 12 bases lining up with TRBD2. The V gene's germline CDR1 is SGDLS and CDR2 YYNGEE. J lost 5 bases, V lost 3 bases, and 3 bases had no gene match. The CDR3 runs to 15 residues. CDR3 loop: CASSGGLAGHNEQFF. The CDR3 bases are TGTGCCAGCAGCGGAGGACTAGCGGGACACAATGAGCAGTTCTTC. Combining the CDR3 with reference TRBV9 and TRBJ2-1 gives the whole variable domain DSGVTQTPKHLITATGQRVTLRCSPRSGDLSVYWYQQSLDQGLQFLIQYYNGEERAKGNILERFSAQQFPDLHSELNLSSLELGDSALYFCASSGGLAGHNEQFFGPGTRLTVL.

The rearrangement links TRBV3-1 to TRBJ1-2, with D perhaps TRBD1 (5 bases). CDR3 length equals 15 residues. V was clipped by 0 bases and J by 8 bases, with 16 bases between them. Germline loops: CDR1 LGHDT, CDR2 YNNKEL (reference sequence). The DNA for the CDR3 is TGTGCCAGCAGCCAAGATCAAGGGACGACTCACGGCTACACCTTC. Amino acid sequence: CASSQDQGTTHGYTF. Complete variable domain (other parts from reference TRBV3-1 and TRBJ1-2): DTAVSQTPKYLVTQMGNDKSIKCEQNLGHDTMYWYKQDSKKFLKIMFSYNNKELIINETVPNRFSPKSPDKAHLNLHINSLELGDSAVYFCASSQDQGTTHGYTFGSGTRLTVV.

With regard to this clonotype: A much bigger clone sits one base away, suggesting this may be a read error. The chain links TRBV7-9 to TRBJ1-1, with unresolved D. V dropped 5 bases and J dropped 5 bases, with 6 bases sitting between them. From germline, CDR1 is SEHNR and CDR2 FQNEAQ (reference sequence). CDR3 length equals 11 residues. For the CDR3, the DNA is TGTGCCAGCAGCCCTGAGACTGAAGCTTTCTTT. It yields the protein CASSPETEAFF. The variable domain in full, with the rest retrieved from reference TRBV7-9 and TRBJ1-1, is DTGVSQNPRHKITKRGQNVTFRCDPISEHNRLYWYRQTLGQGPEFLTYFQNEAQLEKSRLLSDRFSAERPKGSFSTLEIQRTEQGDSAMYLCASSPETEAFFGQGTRLTVV.

The chain is built from TRBV29-1 and TRBJ1-2; 9 bases map to TRBD1. Germline CDR1 reads SQVTM; CDR2 reads ANQGSEA. The V and J ends lost 0 bases and 7 bases, in that order; junction bases with no gene match: 12. The CDR3 runs 16 residues. The CDR3: CSVEETGTGFSGGYTF. CDR3 coding DNA: TGCAGCGTTGAAGAGACCGGGACAGGGTTTTCCGGTGGCTACACCTTC.

This chain connects TRBV7-2 to TRBJ2-3; 9 bases agree with TRBD2. Germline V CDR1 and CDR2: SGHTA, FQGNSA. V lost 0 bases to trimming and J lost 1 base; unmatched junction nucleotides: 5. The CDR3 is 17 amino acids. The CDR3 region has the DNA TGTGCCAGCAGCTTAGCAATAGCGGGAGCCGGCACAGATACGCAGTATTTT. It translates to CASSLAIAGAGTDTQYF.

The CDR3 protein is CASSLLLVGSKNNEQFF. CDR3 nucleotides: TGTGCCAGCAGTTTACTTCTTGTCGGGAGTAAGAACAATGAGCAGTTCTTC. The chain joins TRBV28 to TRBJ2-1, with D maybe TRBD2 (6 bases). The V gene lost 2 bases and the J gene lost 5 bases, with 19 bases spanning the gap. Germline loops: CDR1 MDHEN, CDR2 SYDVKM. This CDR3 contains 17 residues.

The rearrangement joins TRBV12-3 or TRBV12-4 to TRBJ1-6; 8 bases are a match to TRBD1. V shed 6 bases and J 8 bases; nucleotides not matched to a gene: 6. This CDR3 region has 14 residues. The CDR3 bases are TGTGCCAGCAGAGGACAGGGCTGGGATTCACCCCTCCACTTT. It codes for CASRGQGWDSPLHF.

This clonotype turned up a few times. V usage is TRBV7-2 and J usage is TRBJ2-3; D uncertain. The CDR3 sequence is 13 residues long. From germline, CDR1 is SGHTA and CDR2 FQGNSA. The V end lost 5 bases, the J end lost 0 bases, and 6 bases lay between the germline ends. The CDR3 here is CASSASSTDTQYF. CDR3 nucleotides: TGTGCCAGCAGCGCATCAAGCACAGATACGCAGTATTTT.

This chain joins TRBV4-1 and TRBJ1-2; D unresolved. CDR1 and CDR2 (germline): MGHRA, YSYEKL. This CDR3 comprises 16 residues. The ends were cut back, 0 bases at V and 8 bases at J, with 19 bases in the middle. DNA of the CDR3: TGCGCCAGCAGCCAAGATGAAGCGAGGGCCCGCTGGGGCTACACCTTC. This encodes CASSQDEARARWGYTF.

The chain joins TRBV9 to TRBJ1-1; no clear D gene. This CDR3 contains 14 residues. Deletions cut 4 bases from V and 0 bases from J, with 10 bases between. From germline, CDR1 is SGDLS and CDR2 YYNGEE. CDR3 amino acids: CASSYLGVNTEAFF. CDR3 nucleotides: TGTGCCAGCAGCTATTTGGGAGTGAACACTGAAGCTTTCTTT. Full variable domain (outside the CDR3, taken from reference TRBV9 and TRBJ1-1): DSGVTQTPKHLITATGQRVTLRCSPRSGDLSVYWYQQSLDQGLQFLIQYYNGEERAKGNILERFSAQQFPDLHSELNLSSLELGDSALYFCASSYLGVNTEAFFGQGTRLTVV.

The CDR3 region has the DNA TGTGCCAGCAGCTCGACAGGGGTCACCGGGGAGCTGTTTTTT. This encodes CASSSTGVTGELFF. The chain recombines TRBV7-3 with TRBJ2-2; 8 nucleotides line up with TRBD1. This CDR3 is 14 amino acids long. CDR1 and CDR2 (germline): SGHTA, FQGTGA. With V trimmed by 4 bases and J by 4 bases, 2 bases remained unmatched. Together with reference TRBV7-3 and TRBJ2-2, the CDR3 gives the full variable domain: GAGVSQTPSNKVTEKGKYVELRCDPISGHTALYWYRQSLGQGPEFLIYFQGTGAADDSGLPNDRFFAVRPEGSVSTLKIQRTERGDSAVYLCASSSTGVTGELFFGEGSRLTVL.

This rearrangement joins TRBV20-1 to TRBJ2-3; D is perhaps TRBD1 (6 bases). CDR1 and CDR2 (germline): DFQATT, SNEGSKA (reference sequence). The CDR3 sequence is 15 residues long. Trimming shortened V by 0 bases and J by 6 bases, and 16 bases separated the two germline ends. DNA of the CDR3: TGCAGTGCTAGAGATGGACAGAAGGACGACGATACGCAGTATTTT. Translating it yields CSARDGQKDDDTQYF.

This clonotype came up a few times. The rearrangement joins TRBV6-2 or TRBV6-3 to TRBJ2-7; D remains unclear. Trimming shortened V by 3 bases and J by 2 bases, and 14 bases separated the two germline ends. CDR1 is MNHEY, CDR2 SVGEGT, per germline. This CDR3 is 15 amino acids long. The CDR3 coding sequence is TGTGCCAGCAGTTATTCGGCGGCGGAAACCTACGAGCAGTACTTC. Its protein is CASSYSAAETYEQYF.

This clonotype was seen a handful of times. This CDR3 reads CASRLTGARGQPQHF. CDR3 bases: TGTGCCAGCAGACTAACAGGGGCCAGGGGTCAGCCCCAGCATTTT. This chain joins TRBV12-3 or TRBV12-4 and TRBJ1-5, with 7 bases aligning to TRBD1. This CDR3 has 15 residues. V shed 6 bases, J shed 6 bases, and the junction held 11 bases outside the gene matches.

The chain has TRBV18 and TRBJ2-7; maybe TRBD1 (6 bases). Germline V gives CDR1 KGHSH, CDR2 LQKENI. The CDR3 is 15 residues long. Trimming removed 6 bases from V and 3 bases from J, with 18 bases in between. CDR3 nucleotide sequence: TGTGCCAGCTCCCGGACAGCTTTCTTGGACTACGAGCAGTACTTC. It is translated as CASSRTAFLDYEQYF.

This sequence joins TRBV29-1 and TRBJ1-2; TRBD1 matches 7 bases. The CDR3 is 12 residues long. Per germline, CDR1 SQVTM and CDR2 ANQGSEA. After removal of 5 bases from V and 4 bases from J, the junction contained 4 bases not matched to a gene. The CDR3 reads CSVWTGPYGYTF. The DNA for the CDR3 is TGCAGCGTTTGGACAGGACCCTATGGCTACACCTTC. Supplemented by reference TRBV29-1 and TRBJ1-2, the full variable domain reads SAVISQKPSRDICQRGTSLTIQCQVDSQVTMMFWYRQQPGQSLTLIATANQGSEATYESGFVIDKFPISRPNLTFSTLTVSNMSPEDSSIYLCSVWTGPYGYTFGSGTRLTVV.

The V call is TRBV5-1, the J call TRBJ2-1; 7 bases agree with TRBD2. Germline CDR1 is SGHRS and CDR2 is YFSETQ. J was trimmed by 7 bases and V by 0 bases; bases with no gene match: 4. The CDR3 covers 14 residues. In nucleotides, the CDR3 is TGCGCCAGCAGCTTGGCTAGCGGCGCTAATGAGCAGTTCTTC. Its translation: CASSLASGANEQFF.

The rearrangement uses TRBV29-1 and TRBJ2-1, with 11 bases lining up with TRBD2. The V and J ends lost 5 bases and 0 bases, in that order; junction bases with no gene match: 9. CDR3 length equals 17 residues. From germline, CDR1 is SQVTM and CDR2 ANQGSEA. CDR3 region: CSVPSLAGVRSYNEQFF. The CDR3 nucleotides are TGCAGCGTTCCCTCACTAGCGGGAGTACGCTCCTACAATGAGCAGTTCTTC.

This clonotype was seen a handful of times. This sequence joins TRBV20-1 and TRBJ2-3; D possibly corresponds to TRBD2 (5 bases). The CDR3 has 14 amino acids. The V and J ends lost 6 bases and 2 bases respectively, with 15 bases between them. Germline CDR1 reads DFQATT; CDR2 reads SNEGSKA (reference sequence). The CDR3 here is CSAPISADTDTQYF. The CDR3 DNA reads as TGCAGTGCCCCTATTTCAGCGGACACAGATACGCAGTATTTT.

The rearrangement links TRBV18 to TRBJ2-5; tentatively, D is TRBD2 (7 bases). The CDR3 covers 15 residues. Trimming stripped 3 bases from V and 5 bases from J, with 16 bases between. Germline V gene lookup returns CDR1 KGHSH and CDR2 LQKENI. In DNA form, the CDR3 reads TGTGCCAGCTCACCGCCGATGGGGGGGCACGAGACCCAGTACTTC. This translates into CASSPPMGGHETQYF.

This clonotype showed up just a few times. The chain combines TRBV4-1 with TRBJ2-6, with D unclear. This CDR3 is 13 amino acids long. CDR1 is MGHRA and CDR2 is YSYEKL in the germline V gene. Trimming cost V 9 bases and J 0 bases, with 6 bases left between them. CDR3 loop: CASKSSGANVLTF. The CDR3 DNA sequence: TGCGCCAGTAAGAGCTCTGGGGCCAACGTCCTGACTTTC.

This chain links TRBV7-8 with TRBJ2-7; TRBD2 agrees at 8 bases. Germline values: CDR1 SGHVS, CDR2 FQNEAQ. The CDR3 extends over 14 amino acids. V gave up 3 bases and J gave up 1 base; unmatched junction bases: 2. The CDR3 is CASSFSGTSYEQYF. The CDR3 region has the DNA TGTGCCAGCAGCTTTAGCGGGACTTCCTACGAGCAGTACTTC.

This clonotype appeared a few times. V is TRBV27 and J is TRBJ1-6; D might be TRBD1 (6 bases). The CDR3 is 21 amino acids. Germline V CDR1 and CDR2: MNHEY, SMNVEV (reference sequence). V lost 6 bases and J 0 bases, leaving 27 bases between the germline ends. The CDR3 nucleotides are TGTGCCAGCAGCATACAAAGAACAGGGACGTCTACTTTCTCCTATAATTCACCCCTCCACTTT. Its protein product is CASSIQRTGTSTFSYNSPLHF.

The chain employs TRBV18 and TRBJ2-2, with 8 positions matching TRBD1. Germline lookup yields CDR1 KGHSH and CDR2 LQKENI. The CDR3 is made up of 15 amino acids. V gave up 4 bases and J gave up 5 bases; unmatched junction bases: 6. CDR3 nucleotide sequence: TGTGCCAGCTCACGTGTGAGACAGGGGACCGGGGAGCTGTTTTTT. The encoded protein is CASSRVRQGTGELFF.

The chain uses TRBV9 and TRBJ1-1; no clear D gene. Germline CDR1 SGDLS, CDR2 YYNGEE. The CDR3 loop spans 15 amino acids. Trimming stripped 2 bases from V and 0 bases from J, with 11 bases between. DNA for the CDR3: TGTGCCAGCAGCGTGGAAAGTGACATGAACACTGAAGCTTTCTTT. Its translation is CASSVESDMNTEAFF.

In nucleotides, the CDR3 is TGCGCCAGCGCCATTTGGGGTTCCACTGAAGCTTTCTTT. The encoded protein is CASAIWGSTEAFF. The chain links TRBV5-1 to TRBJ1-1, with D unclear. Between the trimmed V and J ends, which lost 7 bases and 4 bases, there was a span of 14 bases. The CDR3 is made up of 13 amino acids. Germline CDR1 SGHRS, CDR2 YFSETQ.